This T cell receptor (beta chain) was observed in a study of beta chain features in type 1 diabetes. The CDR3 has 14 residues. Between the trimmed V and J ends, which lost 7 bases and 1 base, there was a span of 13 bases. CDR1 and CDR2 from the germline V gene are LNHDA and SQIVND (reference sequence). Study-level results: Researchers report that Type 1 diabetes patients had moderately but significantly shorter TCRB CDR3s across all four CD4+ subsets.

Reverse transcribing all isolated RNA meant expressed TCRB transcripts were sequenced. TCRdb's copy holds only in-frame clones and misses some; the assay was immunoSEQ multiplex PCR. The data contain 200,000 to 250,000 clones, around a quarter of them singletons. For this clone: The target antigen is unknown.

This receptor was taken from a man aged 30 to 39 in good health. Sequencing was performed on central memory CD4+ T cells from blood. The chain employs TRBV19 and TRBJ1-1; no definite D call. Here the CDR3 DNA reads TGTGCCAGTACCGTTTTGACCGGGAACACTGAAGCTTTCTTT. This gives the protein CASTVLTGNTEAFF.